This is a list of T cell receptor beta chains from one sample in a study of long-term antiretroviral therapy in people with HIV. Generated by immunoSEQ multiplex PCR, the TCRdb table keeps only in-frame clones and is missing some. The data hold about 34,000 clones, with about four fifths observed a single time. The specimen was unsorted PBMCs, collected 0.4 years before starting antiretroviral therapy. These receptor sequences come from a man younger than 35 with HIV. CDR3s include the opening cysteine and the closing phenylalanine or tryptophan. D genes are given only for firm matches.

d_gene	v_gene	j_gene	CDR3nt	CDR3aa
-	TRBV10-2	TRBJ1-2	TGCGCCAGCAGTGAGTCCAGGGGCGCTAGTGGCTACACCTTC	CASSESRGASGYTF
-	TRBV7-9	TRBJ2-3	TGTGCCAGCAGCCCGGGGGGCAGCGTAGGCACAGATACGCAGTATTTT	CASSPGGSVGTDTQYF
-	TRBV19	TRBJ2-3	TGTGCCAGTAGGGTGGCAGGGGCAGATACGCAGTATTTT	CASRVAGADTQYF
-	TRBV25-1	TRBJ2-5	TGTGCCAGCAGAAGTCCCGCGGGGCAAGAGACCCAGTACTTC	CASRSPAGQETQYF
TRBD2	TRBV4-1	TRBJ2-3	TGCGCCAGCAGCCAAGATCCGAGCGGGGGGTTCACAGATACGCAGTATTTT	CASSQDPSGGFTDTQYF
-	TRBV29-1	TRBJ1-1	TGCAGCGTCCGGGGAGTGTTCGAAATGAACACTGAAGCTTTCTTT	CSVRGVFEMNTEAFF
-	TRBV27	TRBJ2-1	TGTGCCAGCAGTTTATCAATCGGGGAGACTCGTTACAATGAGCAGTTCTTC	CASSLSIGETRYNEQFF
TRBD1	TRBV19	TRBJ2-7	TGTGCCAGTAAGCCCGGGACAGGGTCCAACGAGCAGTACTTC	CASKPGTGSNEQYF
-	TRBV6-1	TRBJ1-6	TGTGCCAGCAGTGAAGTACGCTACTCCTATAATTCACCCCTCCACTTT	CASSEVRYSYNSPLHF
-	TRBV19	TRBJ2-7	TGTGCCAGTAGTGGAGAACTCTACGAGCAGTACTTC	CASSGELYEQYF
TRBD1	TRBV18	TRBJ1-3	TGTGCCAGCTCACCTCAGGGGGCAGCTGGAAACACCATATATTTT	CASSPQGAAGNTIYF